This T cell receptor (beta chain) came from a study of Tregs in tolerant kidney transplant recipients. The table came from immunoSEQ multiplex PCR; TCRdb's copy has only in-frame clones and leaves some out. Of 200,000 to 300,000 clones listed, 84% are singletons. Trimming took off 6 bases at V and 6 bases at J, with 8 bases between the two ends. Germline lookup yields CDR1 DFQATT and CDR2 SNEGSKA (reference sequence). The CDR3 consists of 10 residues. The chain recombines TRBV20-1 with TRBJ1-1, with D hard to call. The sequence derives from a human donor in good health. The specimen sequenced was CD4+ T cells from blood. The CDR3 DNA follows: TGCAGTGCCCCGTCGGCTGAAGCTTTCTTT. It yields the protein CSAPSAEAFF.